This T cell receptor (beta chain) appears in the sequencing data of a study of cytomegalovirus exposure and HLA in healthy donors. V shed 4 bases and J shed 0 bases, with 13 bases lying between them. CDR3 size: 15 residues. Looked up from germline, CDR1 is SGHNT and CDR2 is YYREEE (reference sequence). The PCR ran on 60 Vbeta and 13 Jbeta primers. Assay used: immunoSEQ multiplex PCR; TCRdb lists only in-frame clones, some missing. The profile shows about 260,000 clones, approximately 85% of them singletons. The receptor comes from a woman between 40 and 50 years old in good health and CMV-seropositive. V gene TRBV5-4 combines with J gene TRBJ1-2; the D gene is possibly TRBD1 (5 bases). Sequencing was performed on PBMCs. The CDR3 protein is CASSAWIGANYGYTF. In DNA, the CDR3 is TGTGCCAGCAGCGCTTGGATAGGGGCTAACTATGGCTACACCTTC. The variable domain in full, completed from reference TRBV5-4 and TRBJ1-2, reads ETGVTQSPTHLIKTRGQQVTLRCSSQSGHNTVSWYQQALGQGPQFIFQYYREEENGRGNFPPRFSGLQFPNYSSELNVNALELDDSALYLCASSAWIGANYGYTFGSGTRLTVV.